The 8 T cell receptor beta chains reported below all come from one sample, sequenced in a study of cytomegalovirus exposure and HLA in healthy donors. The study ran its PCR with 60 Vbeta and 13 Jbeta primers. Clones were sequenced by immunoSEQ multiplex PCR, and TCRdb holds only the in-frame ones, with some missing. The data include 45,000 to 60,000 clones; the top ten clones carry about a sixth. Sequencing was carried out using PBMCs. Receptor source: a male donor in good health and CMV-seronegative.

J is TRBJ2-7 and V is TRBV4-3; TRBD1 matches 8 bases. V was pared by 1 base and J by 3 bases, with 8 bases of the junction left unmatched. This CDR3 comprises 16 residues. In germline, CDR1 is LGHNA, CDR2 YSLEER. CDR3 region: CASSQGTGTGYYEQYF. CDR3 nucleotides: TGCGCCAGCAGCCAAGGAACCGGGACAGGTTACTACGAGCAGTACTTC.

The chain joins TRBV7-9 to TRBJ2-7; 7 bases fit TRBD1. The CDR3 has 15 amino acids. J lost 2 bases, V lost 0 bases, and 4 bases had no gene match. Per the germline V gene, CDR1 is SEHNR and CDR2 is FQNEAQ (reference sequence). CDR3 residues: CASSLARDRAYEQYF. CDR3 sequence (DNA): TGTGCCAGCAGCTTAGCTCGGGACAGAGCCTACGAGCAGTACTTC.

The rearrangement links TRBV4-2 to TRBJ2-7, with 8 nucleotides matching TRBD1. V shed 4 bases, J shed 2 bases, and the junction held 13 bases outside the gene matches. Germline CDR1 and CDR2: LGHNA and YNFKEQ. CDR3 length: 17 amino acids. In DNA form, the CDR3 reads TGTGCCAGCAGCCCGTTGAAGTCGGGACAGGAGCCCTACGAGCAGTACTTC. It codes for CASSPLKSGQEPYEQYF.

V is TRBV5-4 and J is TRBJ1-4, with a tentative D call TRBD1 (6 bases). V was shortened by 3 bases and J by 4 bases, with 10 bases between the two germline ends. This CDR3 is built from 14 residues. From germline, CDR1 is SGHNT and CDR2 YYREEE (reference sequence). CDR3 sequence: CASSSTGLNEKLFF. Written as DNA, the CDR3 is TGTGCCAGCAGCTCGACAGGCCTTAATGAAAAACTGTTTTTT.

V usage is TRBV5-4 and J usage is TRBJ2-5; no clear D. Trimming removed 2 bases from V and 1 base from J, with 6 bases in between. From germline, CDR1 is SGHNT and CDR2 YYREEE (reference sequence). There are 13 residues in the CDR3. The CDR3 region is CASSFNFQETQYF. CDR3 nucleotide sequence: TGTGCCAGCAGCTTCAATTTCCAAGAGACCCAGTACTTC.

J is TRBJ2-1 and V is TRBV9, with 12 bases matching TRBD2. This CDR3 is 15 amino acids long. Trimming took 2 bases from V and 8 from J; bases not matched to a gene: 5. Germline V gene sequence: CDR1 SGDLS, CDR2 YYNGEE. CDR3 sequence (DNA): TGTGCCAGCAGCGTCCTAGCGGGGGGGCTGGATGAGCAGTTCTTC. Translating gives CASSVLAGGLDEQFF. The full variable domain, with the rest looked up from reference TRBV9 and TRBJ2-1, is DSGVTQTPKHLITATGQRVTLRCSPRSGDLSVYWYQQSLDQGLQFLIQYYNGEERAKGNILERFSAQQFPDLHSELNLSSLELGDSALYFCASSVLAGGLDEQFFGPGTRLTVL.

This chain uses TRBV19 with TRBJ2-7, with TRBD1 identical over 8 bases. This CDR3 contains 14 residues. V dropped 5 bases and J dropped 5; count of bases not matched to a gene: 8. Germline-derived CDR1 and CDR2 are LNHDA and SQIVND (reference sequence). CDR3 sequence: CASSPPDRGHEQYF. In DNA, the CDR3 is TGTGCCAGTAGTCCCCCTGACAGGGGTCACGAGCAGTACTTC.

This chain links TRBV4-2 with TRBJ1-2; maybe TRBD1 (5 bases). Germline values: CDR1 LGHNA, CDR2 YNFKEQ. CDR3 size: 15 residues. The V gene lost 0 bases and the J gene lost 7 bases, with 15 bases spanning the gap. The CDR3 coding sequence is TGTGCCAGCAGCCAAGAGGCCCGGGGGGGTAGTGGCTACACCTTC. Amino acid sequence: CASSQEARGGSGYTF.